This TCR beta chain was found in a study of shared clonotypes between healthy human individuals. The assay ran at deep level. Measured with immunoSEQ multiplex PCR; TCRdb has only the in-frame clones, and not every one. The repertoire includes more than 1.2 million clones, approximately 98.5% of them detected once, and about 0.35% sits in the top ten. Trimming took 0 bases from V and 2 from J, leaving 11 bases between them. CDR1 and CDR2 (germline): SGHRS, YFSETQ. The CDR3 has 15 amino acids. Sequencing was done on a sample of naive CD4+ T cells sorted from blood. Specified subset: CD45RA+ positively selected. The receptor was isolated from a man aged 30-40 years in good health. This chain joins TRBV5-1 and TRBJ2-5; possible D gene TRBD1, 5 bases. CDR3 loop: CASSLGQGWQETQYF. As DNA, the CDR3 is TGCGCCAGCAGCTTGGGTCAGGGTTGGCAAGAGACCCAGTACTTC.